This T cell receptor (beta chain) was recorded in a study of blood T cells in healthy people across ages (dated by TCRdb to the mid-2010s). A note on the overall study: In model experiments, template switching captured about one uniquely barcoded TCR beta cDNA molecule for every two T cells. Using deep sequencing normalized with unique cDNA molecular identifiers, the study measured how TCR beta repertoire diversity changes with age. The study analyzed two additional independent replicas of 1 million unique cDNA reads from the same blood draw for two donors, one aged 18 to 30 and one aged 80 or older. To avoid experimental bias, donors of different ages were distributed randomly across sequencing lanes. The donors were divided into four age groups: young (average 16 years), middle-aged (roughly 42), aged (62) and long-lived (82).

The library was generated by 5' RACE. Sequencer: Illumina HiSeq 2500. A second 7 to 11 cycle PCR used a sample-barcoded 5' primer and a J-beta primer mix. A template-switch 5' adaptor carrying 12 random nucleotides introduced a unique molecular identifier onto each TCR beta cDNA molecule. Each sample yielded at least 3 million CDR3-containing paired-end reads. First-strand cDNA synthesis was performed from all RNA using the Mint cDNA synthesis kit, with priming by a TRBC-specific oligonucleotide. Following uracil-DNA glycosylase treatment, a first 18-cycle PCR with universal primers M1SS and BC2_uni_R was performed on all cDNA. As for the authors' bioinformatics: Normalization of each sample was performed by random selection of 1 million high-quality reads, each carrying a distinct molecular identifier. Reads with shared molecular identifiers were discarded instead of being binned into consensus sequences. MiTCR, set to a Q25 quality threshold and the strictest error-elimination algorithm, was used for CDR3 identification, clonotype clustering and error correction. A nonparametric unseen species model with Euler transformation was used to estimate lower-bound total TCR beta diversity. The public reads were run again by TCRdb, first through fastp at Q25 and then through MiXCR, and only productive beta chains were kept. Rows with one shared CDR3 protein collapse into an entry with the most common genes and DNA. It is TCRdb's table, rather than the study itself, that gives the V and J calls and clone size. This sample has 1.5 million to 2 million distinct CDR3 sequences in its table, and about 30% of those were observed once. Jointly, the top ten make up 6.5% to 8.5% of the sample.

The donors were 40 or so Caucasian individuals from Russia, aged roughly 6 to 90 years, who were systemically healthy. Each donor gave 8.5 to 10 milliliters of peripheral blood, collected into EDTA-treated Vacutainer tubes. Ficoll-Paque density-gradient centrifugation was used to isolate PBMCs, with at least 6.5 million per sample. Trizol reagent was used to extract total RNA from the PBMCs, yielding at least 5.5 micrograms per sample. For every donor, an aliquot of PBMCs went through flow cytometry to measure the percentages of naive CD45RAhigh/CD27high T cells. On this clonotype: Its antigen specificity is not known. Base qualities are not at hand, and no much larger clone is one base apart.

Broader findings and caveats from the paper: There was a strong correlation between observed TCR beta diversity and the percentage of naive T cells measured by flow cytometry. Because the CMV infection status of the donors was unknown, age-related changes in expanded clonotypes may potentially have been confounded. Estimates of total diversity based on one million sequenced T cells were regarded as lower bounds and as underestimates. Bulk unsorted PBMC profiling prevented conclusive comparison of naive and antigen-experienced compartments. As age increased, observed TCR beta diversity per million T cells dropped in a roughly linear way, and a significant reduction was already evident by age 40. Compared with the aged group, the long-lived group had more naive CD4+ T cells, fewer expanded clones and increased TCR diversity, suggesting age selection.

The germline V gene supplies CDR1 KGHSH and CDR2 LQKENI. Germline trimming: 4 bases from V, 7 bases from J; junction bases outside gene matches: 5. The CDR3, cysteine through phenylalanine, is 13 amino acids long. The sequence is cut down to CDR3 DNA, 39 bases in frame from base 1. The specimen sequenced was blood. The rearranged chain carries TRBV18 and TRBJ2-5; the junction holds 8 bases that match TRBD2. This receptor was taken from a woman in her thirties in good health. In nucleotides, the sequence is TGTGCCAGCTCACGAGCGGGAGAAGGGACCCAGTACTTC. Its translation reads: CASSRAGEGTQYF.